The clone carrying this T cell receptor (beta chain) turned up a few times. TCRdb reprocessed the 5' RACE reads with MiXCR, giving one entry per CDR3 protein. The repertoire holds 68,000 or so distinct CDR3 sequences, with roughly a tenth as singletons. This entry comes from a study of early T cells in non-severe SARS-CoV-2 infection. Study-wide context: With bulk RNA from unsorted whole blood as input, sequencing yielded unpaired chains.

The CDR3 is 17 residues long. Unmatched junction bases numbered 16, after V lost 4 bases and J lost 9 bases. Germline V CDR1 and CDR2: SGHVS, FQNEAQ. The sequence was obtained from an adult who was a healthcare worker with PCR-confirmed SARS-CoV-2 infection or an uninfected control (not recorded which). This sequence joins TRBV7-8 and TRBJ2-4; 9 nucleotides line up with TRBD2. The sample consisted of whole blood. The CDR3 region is CASSSTPGGSGSTIQYF. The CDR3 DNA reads TGTGCCAGCAGCTCAACCCCCGGAGGTAGCGGGAGCACCATTCAGTACTTC. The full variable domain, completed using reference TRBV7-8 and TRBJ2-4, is GAGVSQSPRYKVAKRGQDVALRCDPISGHVSLFWYQQALGQGPEFLTYFQNEAQLDKSGLPSDRFFAERPEGSVSTLKIQRTQQEDSAVYLCASSSTPGGSGSTIQYFGAGTRLSVL.